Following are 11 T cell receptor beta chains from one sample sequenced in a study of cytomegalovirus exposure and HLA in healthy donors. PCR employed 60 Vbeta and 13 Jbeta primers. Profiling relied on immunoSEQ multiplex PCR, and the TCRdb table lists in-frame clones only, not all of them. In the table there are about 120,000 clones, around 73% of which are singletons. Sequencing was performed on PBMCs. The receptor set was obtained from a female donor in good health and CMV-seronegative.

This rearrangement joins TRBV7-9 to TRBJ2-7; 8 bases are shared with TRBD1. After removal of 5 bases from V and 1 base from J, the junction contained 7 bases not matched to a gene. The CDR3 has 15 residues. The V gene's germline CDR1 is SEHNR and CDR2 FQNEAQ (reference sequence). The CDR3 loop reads CASSRTGQVSYEQYF. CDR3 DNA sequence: TGTGCCAGCAGCCGTACGGGACAGGTTTCCTACGAGCAGTACTTC. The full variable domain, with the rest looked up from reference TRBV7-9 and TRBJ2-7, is DTGVSQNPRHKITKRGQNVTFRCDPISEHNRLYWYRQTLGQGPEFLTYFQNEAQLEKSRLLSDRFSAERPKGSFSTLEIQRTEQGDSAMYLCASSRTGQVSYEQYFGPGTRLTVT.

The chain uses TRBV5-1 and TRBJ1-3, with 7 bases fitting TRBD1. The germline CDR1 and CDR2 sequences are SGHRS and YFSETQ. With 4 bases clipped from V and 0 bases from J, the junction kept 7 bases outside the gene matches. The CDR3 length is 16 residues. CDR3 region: CASSRDSLYSGNTIYF. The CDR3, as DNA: TGCGCCAGCAGCCGGGACAGCCTATACTCTGGAAACACCATATATTTT.

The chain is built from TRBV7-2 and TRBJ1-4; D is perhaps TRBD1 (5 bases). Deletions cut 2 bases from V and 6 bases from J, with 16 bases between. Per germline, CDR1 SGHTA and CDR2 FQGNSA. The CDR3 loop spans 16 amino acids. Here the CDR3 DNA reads TGTGCCAGCAGCTTAACCCCCCGAGACAGATATGAAAAACTGTTTTTT. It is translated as CASSLTPRDRYEKLFF. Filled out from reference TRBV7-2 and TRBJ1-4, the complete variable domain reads GAGVSQSPSNKVTEKGKDVELRCDPISGHTALYWYRQSLGQGLEFLIYFQGNSAPDKSGLPSDRFSAERTGGSVSTLTIQRTQQEDSAVYLCASSLTPRDRYEKLFFGSGTQLSVL.

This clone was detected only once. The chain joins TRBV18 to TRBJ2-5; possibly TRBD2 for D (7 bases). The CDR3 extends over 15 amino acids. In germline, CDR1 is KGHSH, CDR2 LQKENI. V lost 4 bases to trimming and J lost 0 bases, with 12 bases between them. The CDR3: CASSQGGSYQETQYF. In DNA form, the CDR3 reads TGTGCCAGCTCACAGGGGGGGAGTTACCAAGAGACCCAGTACTTC.

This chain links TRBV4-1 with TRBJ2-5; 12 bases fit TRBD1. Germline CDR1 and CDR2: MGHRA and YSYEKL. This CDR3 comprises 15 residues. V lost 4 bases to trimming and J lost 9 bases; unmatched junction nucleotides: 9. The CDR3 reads CASSLAPGQGAPQYF. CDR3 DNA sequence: TGCGCCAGCAGCCTTGCTCCGGGACAGGGGGCCCCCCAGTACTTC.

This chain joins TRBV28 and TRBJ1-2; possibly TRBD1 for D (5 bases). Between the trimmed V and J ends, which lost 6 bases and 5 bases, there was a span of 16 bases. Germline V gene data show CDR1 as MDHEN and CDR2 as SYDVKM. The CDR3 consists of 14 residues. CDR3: CASRWGGNGYGYTF. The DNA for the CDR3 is TGTGCCAGCAGGTGGGGGGGGAATGGGTATGGCTACACCTTC.

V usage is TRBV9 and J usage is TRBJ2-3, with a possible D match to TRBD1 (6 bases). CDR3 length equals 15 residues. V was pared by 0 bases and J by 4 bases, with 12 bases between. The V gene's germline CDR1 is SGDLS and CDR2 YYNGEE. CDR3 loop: CASSVEAGAADTQYF. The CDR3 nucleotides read TGTGCCAGCAGCGTAGAGGCAGGGGCCGCAGATACGCAGTATTTT.

This CDR3 reads CASKRVAGVNEQFF. CDR3 sequence (DNA): TGTGCCAGCAAACGGGTAGCGGGAGTCAATGAGCAGTTCTTC. The rearrangement joins TRBV28 to TRBJ2-1; 9 bases align to TRBD2. The CDR3 is 14 residues long. From germline, CDR1 is MDHEN and CDR2 SYDVKM. The J segment lost 6 bases and the V segment lost 7 bases, leaving 7 bases of the junction unmatched.

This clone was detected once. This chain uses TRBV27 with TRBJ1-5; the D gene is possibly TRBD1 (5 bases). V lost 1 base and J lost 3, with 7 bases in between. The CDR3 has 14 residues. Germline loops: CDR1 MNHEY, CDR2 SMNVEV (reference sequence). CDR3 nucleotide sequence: TGTGCCAGCAGTTTATGGGGGGACAATCAGCCCCAGCATTTT. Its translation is CASSLWGDNQPQHF.

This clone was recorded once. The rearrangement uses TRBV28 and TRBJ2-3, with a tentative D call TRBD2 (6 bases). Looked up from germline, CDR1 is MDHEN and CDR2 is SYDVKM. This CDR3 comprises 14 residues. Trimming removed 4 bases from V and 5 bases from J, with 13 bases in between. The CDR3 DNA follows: TGTGCCAGCAGTTATCCGGGAGCGATAGATACGCAGTATTTT. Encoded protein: CASSYPGAIDTQYF.

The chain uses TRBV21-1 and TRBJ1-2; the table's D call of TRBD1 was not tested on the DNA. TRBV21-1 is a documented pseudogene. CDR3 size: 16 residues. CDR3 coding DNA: TGTGCCAGCAGCAAAGAGAACAGGCAACAAGTCGATGGCTACACCTTC. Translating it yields CASSKENRQQVDGYTF.